Shown below are 28 T cell receptor beta chains from a single sample sequenced in a study of blood T cell repertoires in COVID-19. Generated by immunoSEQ multiplex PCR, the TCRdb table keeps only in-frame clones and is missing some. The data hold more than 120,000 clones, with approximately 87% observed a single time. Sequenced input: PBMCs or T cells enriched from blood (not recorded which). The receptors come from a man in his forties or fifties in a cohort exposed to, infected with or recovered from COVID-19 (not recorded which).

J is TRBJ1-5 and V is TRBV24-1, with D maybe TRBD1 (5 bases). Trimming took 4 bases from V and 4 from J, leaving 10 bases between them. The V gene's germline CDR1 is KGHDR and CDR2 SFDVKD. This CDR3 has 14 amino acids. In DNA form, the CDR3 reads TGTGCCACCAGTGAAGCACAGGTAAATCAGCCCCAGCATTTT. Translated, it gives CATSEAQVNQPQHF.

The chain couples TRBV28 to TRBJ1-5, with 10 bases that match TRBD1. CDR1 is MDHEN, CDR2 SYDVKM, per germline. The CDR3 length is 15 residues. After removal of 5 bases from V and 7 bases from J, the junction contained 8 bases not matched to a gene. CDR3: CASSLRQGALQPQHF. The CDR3 bases are TGTGCCAGCAGTCTCCGACAGGGGGCCCTACAGCCCCAGCATTTT.

This chain links TRBV2 with TRBJ2-7; 7 positions agree with TRBD2. Germline assignment: CDR1 SNHLY and CDR2 FYNNEI. The J segment lost 6 bases and the V segment lost 2 bases, leaving 10 bases of the junction unmatched. The length of the CDR3 is 15 residues. The chain's CDR3 is CASSEMAGLRGEQYF. CDR3 nucleotide sequence: TGTGCCAGCAGTGAAATGGCGGGACTACGAGGCGAGCAGTACTTC.

This clone was picked up one time. The J gene is TRBJ1-1, the V gene TRBV2; no reliable D call. Trimming removed 0 bases from V and 10 bases from J, with 12 bases in between. Germline V gives CDR1 SNHLY, CDR2 FYNNEI. CDR3 length: 13 amino acids. CDR3 nucleotides: TGTGCCAGCAGTGAAGCTAAGGGAGTGGGAGCTTTCTTT. Encoded protein: CASSEAKGVGAFF.

The rearrangement links TRBV3-1 (or the pseudogene TRBV3-2) to TRBJ1-2; D uncertain. The CDR3 covers 16 residues. V was shortened by 0 bases and J by 4 bases, with 15 bases between the two germline ends. In germline, CDR1 is LGHDT, CDR2 YNNKEL (reference sequence). CDR3 DNA sequence: TGTGCCAGCAGCCAAGAATTCCCTTGGCCCATCTATGGCTACACCTTC. This sequence encodes CASSQEFPWPIYGYTF.

Only a few counts were recorded for this clone. This chain connects TRBV14 to TRBJ2-7, with 9 bases that match TRBD2. V was clipped by 1 base and J by 2 bases; unmatched bases: 3. The CDR3 is 15 residues long. CDR1 is SGHDN, CDR2 FVKESK, per germline. Here the CDR3 DNA reads TGTGCCAGCAGCCAAGGTAGCGGGGGAGCCTACGAGCAGTACTTC. Its protein is CASSQGSGGAYEQYF.

CDR3 sequence: CASSLGGGQETQYF. CDR3 nucleotide sequence: TGTGCCAGCAGCTTGGGTGGAGGACAAGAGACCCAGTACTTC. The V and J genes are TRBV5-6 and TRBJ2-5; D possibly corresponds to TRBD2 (5 bases). The CDR3 is 14 amino acids. Germline CDR1 is SGHDT and CDR2 is YYEEEE. The V and J ends lost 0 bases and 2 bases respectively, with 8 bases between them.

The chain has TRBV7-6 and TRBJ1-1; maybe TRBD1 (5 bases). This CDR3 is built from 15 residues. Germline loops: CDR1 SGHVS, CDR2 FNYEAQ. V dropped 0 bases and J dropped 4 bases, with 12 bases sitting between them. Written as DNA, the CDR3 is TGTGCCAGCAGCTTAGCGGGGGAGGCGGCCACTGAAGCTTTCTTT. It specifies CASSLAGEAATEAFF.

The chain carries TRBV27 and TRBJ1-2; TRBD1 matches at 7 bases. The CDR3 extends over 15 amino acids. The germline V gene encodes CDR1 MNHEY and CDR2 SMNVEV (reference sequence). Trimming removed 4 bases from V and 0 bases from J; junction bases left unmatched: 5. The CDR3 spells CASSSMTGTNYGYTF. The CDR3 DNA follows: TGTGCCAGCAGTTCTATGACAGGGACTAACTATGGCTACACCTTC.

The genes are TRBV14 and TRBJ1-1; D call uncertain. This CDR3 has 13 amino acids. Germline V lookup: CDR1 SGHDN, CDR2 FVKESK. The ends were cut back, 2 bases at V and 7 bases at J, with 11 bases in the middle. DNA for the CDR3: TGTGCCAGCAGCCAACGGAGGGTGGATGAAGCTTTCTTT. The encoded protein is CASSQRRVDEAFF. Supplemented by reference TRBV14 and TRBJ1-1, the full variable domain reads EAGVTQFPSHSVIEKGQTVTLRCDPISGHDNLYWYRRVMGKEIKFLLHFVKESKQDESGMPNNRFLAERTGGTYSTLKVQPAELEDSGVYFCASSQRRVDEAFFGQGTRLTVV.

This clone was detected only once. The V call is TRBV4-2, the J call TRBJ1-1, with a possible D match to TRBD1 (5 bases). The V end was cut by 0 bases, the J end by 4 bases, with 12 bases between. This CDR3 spans 15 amino acids. Germline CDR1 reads LGHNA; CDR2 reads YNFKEQ. In DNA, the CDR3 is TGTGCCAGCAGCCAAGATCCCAGGGTTTCCACTGAAGCTTTCTTT. This encodes CASSQDPRVSTEAFF.

V usage is TRBV7-2 and J usage is TRBJ2-7; possibly TRBD1 for D (5 bases). Germline V lookup: CDR1 SGHTA, CDR2 FQGNSA. CDR3 size: 14 residues. V was pared by 6 bases and J by 0 bases, with 12 bases between. The chain's CDR3 is CASSHTGSSYEQYF. The CDR3 DNA sequence: TGTGCCAGCAGTCATACAGGTAGCTCCTACGAGCAGTACTTC.

This chain links TRBV7-7 with TRBJ2-3, with D perhaps matching TRBD1 (6 bases). The CDR3 runs to 14 residues. Trimming removed 5 bases from V and 7 bases from J, with 16 bases in between. CDR1 and CDR2 from the germline V gene are SSHAT and FNYEAQ (reference sequence). The CDR3 sequence: CASSASNTGYTQYF. The CDR3 nucleotides read TGTGCCAGCAGCGCATCAAATACAGGGTATACGCAGTATTTT.

This rearrangement joins TRBV24-1 to TRBJ1-6; D may be TRBD1 (5 bases). V lost 4 bases, J lost 9 bases, and 18 bases lay in between. The CDR3 runs 16 residues. Germline CDR1 and CDR2: KGHDR and SFDVKD. The CDR3 bases are TGTGCCACCAGTGACTGGGACGGGAGGGTGGTTTCACCCCTCCACTTT. Protein sequence: CATSDWDGRVVSPLHF.

V gene TRBV2 combines with J gene TRBJ2-1, with 7 bases fitting TRBD2. With V trimmed by 7 bases and J by 3 bases, 12 bases remained unmatched. This CDR3 region has 16 residues. Germline-derived CDR1 and CDR2 are SNHLY and FYNNEI. For the CDR3, the DNA is TGTGCCAGCACCCCCCGAGGGGCTAGCGGCTACAATGAGCAGTTCTTC. This encodes CASTPRGASGYNEQFF.

V gene TRBV6-5 combines with J gene TRBJ1-2; 7 bases map to TRBD1. Unmatched junction bases numbered 11, after V lost 6 bases and J lost 7 bases. Germline values: CDR1 MNHEY, CDR2 SVGAGI. The CDR3 spans 14 residues. The CDR3 DNA reads as TGTGCCAGCAGAAGGGGGGACAGCTTGGCTGGCTACACCTTC. It is translated as CASRRGDSLAGYTF.

This clone has only one observation. This chain joins TRBV10-1 and TRBJ2-7, with 10 positions matching TRBD1. Trimming took 8 bases from V and 6 from J; bases not matched to a gene: 7. CDR1 WNHNN and CDR2 SYGVQD come from the germline V gene (reference sequence). CDR3 length: 13 amino acids. This CDR3 reads CASSGQGSGEQYF. CDR3 sequence (DNA): TGCGCCAGCTCGGGACAGGGGAGTGGCGAGCAGTACTTC.

The chain carries TRBV12-2 and TRBJ1-2; the table's D gene call, TRBD1, was not cross checked with the DNA. TRBV12-2 is a known pseudogene. The CDR3 contains 16 residues. DNA of the CDR3: TGTGCAAGTCGCTTAGAAAGGGACAGGGACGTCAATGGCTACACCTTC. Translation gives CASRLERDRDVNGYTF.

This clone was detected only a few times. The V call is TRBV19, the J call TRBJ1-6; the D is unclear. This CDR3 region has 14 residues. In germline, CDR1 is LNHDA, CDR2 SQIVND (reference sequence). V was pared by 6 bases and J by 5 bases, with 11 bases between. The CDR3 DNA reads as TGTGCCAGTAGCCTCGGGCGGGATAATTCACCCCTCCACTTT. It yields the protein CASSLGRDNSPLHF.

The genes are TRBV7-9 and TRBJ1-1; 9 nucleotides line up with TRBD1. Per germline, CDR1 SEHNR and CDR2 FQNEAQ (reference sequence). V gave up 5 bases and J gave up 5 bases; unmatched junction bases: 12. The CDR3 spans 16 residues. In DNA form, the CDR3 reads TGTGCCAGCAGCGGCGGCGACAGGGGGTTTTCTACTGAAGCTTTCTTT. Translation gives CASSGGDRGFSTEAFF.

J is TRBJ1-5 and V is TRBV18, with 8 positions matching TRBD1. CDR1 KGHSH and CDR2 LQKENI come from the germline V gene. This CDR3 is built from 16 residues. J gave up 1 base and V 5 bases, and 7 bases lay outside the gene matches. CDR3 sequence: CASSSQGAGSNQPQHF. CDR3 coding DNA: TGTGCCAGCTCATCTCAGGGGGCTGGGAGCAATCAGCCCCAGCATTTT.

The chain combines TRBV27 with TRBJ2-7, with a weak D call TRBD2 (5 bases). Germline V gene sequence: CDR1 MNHEY, CDR2 SMNVEV (reference sequence). The CDR3 sequence is 14 residues long. Deletions cut 0 bases from V and 3 bases from J, with 9 bases between. The CDR3 here is CASSLSRGLYEQYF. The DNA of the CDR3 is TGTGCCAGCAGTTTATCCCGGGGTCTCTACGAGCAGTACTTC.

V and J are TRBV18 and TRBJ1-2; 7 bases match TRBD1. The CDR3 totals 13 residues. From germline, CDR1 is KGHSH and CDR2 LQKENI. With 6 bases clipped from V and 2 bases from J, the junction kept 3 bases outside the gene matches. CDR3 loop: CASSAGQNYGYTF. The CDR3 DNA follows: TGTGCCAGCTCGGCGGGACAGAACTATGGCTACACCTTC.

V gene TRBV28 combines with J gene TRBJ1-1; maybe TRBD1 (6 bases). The CDR3 extends over 13 amino acids. V lost 6 bases, J lost 2 bases, and 10 bases lay in between. In germline, CDR1 is MDHEN, CDR2 SYDVKM. The chain's CDR3 is CASRRGTNTEAFF. The DNA of the CDR3 is TGTGCCAGCAGGCGAGGGACAAACACTGAAGCTTTCTTT.

The rearrangement joins TRBV5-4 to TRBJ2-1, with 9 nucleotides matching TRBD2. This CDR3 contains 13 residues. The trim removed 4 bases at V and 8 bases at J, leaving 4 bases unmatched. Looked up from germline, CDR1 is SGHNT and CDR2 is YYREEE (reference sequence). The CDR3 is CASSHASGDEQFF. The CDR3 DNA sequence: TGTGCCAGCAGCCATGCTAGCGGGGATGAGCAGTTCTTC. Using reference TRBV5-4 and TRBJ2-1 for the parts outside the CDR3, the full variable domain is ETGVTQSPTHLIKTRGQQVTLRCSSQSGHNTVSWYQQALGQGPQFIFQYYREEENGRGNFPPRFSGLQFPNYSSELNVNALELDDSALYLCASSHASGDEQFFGPGTRLTVL.

The chain uses TRBV5-4 and TRBJ1-5; TRBD1 might be the D (5 bases). V shed 5 bases and J shed 1 base, with 10 bases lying between them. The CDR3 contains 14 residues. From germline, CDR1 is SGHNT and CDR2 YYREEE (reference sequence). The CDR3 loop reads CASSAGGSNQPQHF. CDR3 sequence (DNA): TGTGCCAGCAGTGCCGGGGGGAGCAATCAGCCCCAGCATTTT. The entire variable domain, with the rest obtained from reference TRBV5-4 and TRBJ1-5, is as follows: ETGVTQSPTHLIKTRGQQVTLRCSSQSGHNTVSWYQQALGQGPQFIFQYYREEENGRGNFPPRFSGLQFPNYSSELNVNALELDDSALYLCASSAGGSNQPQHFGDGTRLSIL.

V usage is TRBV7-9 and J usage is TRBJ2-7, with D unclear. This CDR3 comprises 12 residues. Germline CDR1 SEHNR, CDR2 FQNEAQ (reference sequence). Trimming left V 5 bases short and J 0 bases short, with 5 bases between. The CDR3 DNA is TGTGCCAGCAGCCCTAACTCCTACGAGCAGTACTTC. Translated, it gives CASSPNSYEQYF.

This clone occurred once. The chain carries TRBV5-4 and TRBJ2-5; 14 nucleotides line up with TRBD2. V dropped 2 bases and J dropped 2; count of bases not matched to a gene: 11. The CDR3 runs 19 residues. CDR1 is SGHNT, CDR2 YYREEE, per germline (reference sequence). CDR3 bases: TGTGCCAGCAGCTTAGGACCCGGGACTAGCGGGGGACTGCAAGAGACCCAGTACTTC. Translated, it gives CASSLGPGTSGGLQETQYF.